This T cell receptor beta chain was retrieved from a study of Graves' ophthalmopathy and Graves' hyperthyroidism. Amplification from RNA transcripts yielded the TCR beta CDR3 regions. Investigators did first-round RT-PCR with HTBI primers, then second-round multiplex PCR. TCRdb reprocessed the multiplex PCR reads with MiXCR, giving one entry per CDR3 protein. The sample includes about 410,000 distinct CDR3 sequences, 15% to 20% seen only once; the top ten take 1.6%. This clonotype was counted at least ten times. Its matching antigen is unknown. Whole-study results and caveats: Also, most clonotypes expanded in the thyroid above 0.001 frequency appeared in blood. Ophthalmopathy cases were distinguished from stable hyperthyroidism by a 13-signature model, reaching about 85% sensitivity and roughly 80% specificity.

Fresh peripheral blood (more than 9 ml) yielded the PBMCs. V was clipped by 1 base and J by 1 base, with 10 bases between them. The germline V gene has CDR1 LNHDA and CDR2 SQIVND (reference sequence). The length of the CDR3 is 15 residues. The TCR originated in a young woman with Graves' ophthalmopathy. The rearrangement links TRBV19 to TRBJ1-1, with D perhaps TRBD1 (6 bases). The source material was peripheral blood. The DNA of the CDR3 is TGTGCCAGTAGTATAGCAGGGGAGGGGAACACTGAAGCTTTCTTT. Its protein is CASSIAGEGNTEAFF. The full variable domain, rest sourced from reference TRBV19 and TRBJ1-1, is DGGITQSPKYLFRKEGQNVTLSCEQNLNHDAMYWYRQDPGQGLRLIYYSQIVNDFQKGDIAEGYSVSREKKESFPLTVTSAQKNPTAFYLCASSIAGEGNTEAFFGQGTRLTVV.